This passage covers 21 T cell receptor beta chains from one sample sequenced in a study of OX40 agonist ivuxolimab in advanced cancers. Only in-frame clones appear in the TCRdb table, and some are missing; sequencing was by immunoSEQ multiplex PCR. The sample includes about 70,000 clones, 80% to 95% seen only once; the top ten take 6.5% to 8.5%. This sample comprised CD4+ or CD8+ T cells sorted from blood, obtained in a trial of the OX40 agonist ivuxolimab. These receptors were collected from an adult with an advanced solid tumor such as melanoma, head and neck, liver or kidney cancer.

The sample holds a few counts of this clone. The genes are TRBV7-9 and TRBJ2-7; 7 bases align to TRBD2. In germline, CDR1 is SEHNR, CDR2 FQNEAQ (reference sequence). This CDR3 contains 14 residues. The V gene end was trimmed by 4 bases and the J gene end by 5 bases; junction bases not matched to a gene: 8. CDR3 nucleotide sequence: TGTGCCAGCAGCTCCCAAGTGGGGGGGAACGAGCAGTACTTC. It encodes CASSSQVGGNEQYF.

The chain couples TRBV5-1 to TRBJ2-5, with D unclear. The J call may be faulty, since TRBJ2-7 better matches the DNA end. This CDR3 contains 17 residues. Germline V CDR1 and CDR2: SGHRS, YFSETQ. The CDR3 DNA reads TGCGCCAGCAGCTTGGCCGATACCAGTCCCTACTCCTACGAGCAGTACTTC. Translated, it gives CASSLADTSPYSYEQYF.

This clone has just a few counts. The V and J genes are TRBV27 and TRBJ1-2; no firm D call. Deletions cut 2 bases from V and 6 bases from J, with 7 bases between. Germline CDR1 reads MNHEY; CDR2 reads SMNVEV (reference sequence). The CDR3 extends over 12 amino acids. CDR3 residues: CASSLRGNGYTF. The CDR3 nucleotides read TGTGCCAGCAGTTTACGAGGGAATGGCTACACCTTC.

Note on this clone: A junction end diverges from the germline sequence, so it may reflect a read error. This chain uses TRBV2 with TRBJ1-4, with D maybe TRBD1 (6 bases). There are 14 residues in the CDR3. From germline, CDR1 is SNHLY and CDR2 FYNNEI. In nucleotides, the CDR3 is TGTGCCGGCAGACAGGCCGACGCTGATGAAAAACTGTTTTTT. This sequence encodes CAGRQADADEKLFF.

The gene calls are TRBV6-1 and TRBJ1-1; D gene unclear. CDR3 length: 13 amino acids. Per the germline V gene, CDR1 is MNHNS and CDR2 is SASEGT. V was trimmed by 2 bases and J by 3 bases, leaving 7 bases between them. DNA of the CDR3: TGTGCCAGCAGTGAATTAGGCCACACTGAAGCTTTCTTT. It translates to CASSELGHTEAFF.

The CDR3: CASSVDGVSTQPQHF. The CDR3 nucleotides are TGTGCCAGCAGCGTAGATGGGGTTTCCACTCAGCCCCAGCATTTT. V gene TRBV9 combines with J gene TRBJ1-5, with D unresolved. Looked up from germline, CDR1 is SGDLS and CDR2 is YYNGEE. This CDR3 spans 15 amino acids. Trimming removed 0 bases at V and 6 bases at J, with 13 bases between.

The genes are TRBV5-6 and TRBJ1-1, with 7 bases that match TRBD1. The CDR3 consists of 14 residues. Per the germline V gene, CDR1 is SGHDT and CDR2 is YYEEEE. With 4 bases clipped from V and 11 bases from J, the junction kept 14 bases outside the gene matches. The CDR3 here is CASSAERQGFQAFF. The DNA for the CDR3 is TGTGCCAGCAGCGCTGAAAGACAGGGTTTCCAGGCTTTCTTT.

The V and J genes are TRBV7-8 and TRBJ1-5; D not resolved. The CDR3 length is 16 residues. The germline V gene encodes CDR1 SGHVS and CDR2 FQNEAQ. Trimming took off 1 base at V and 7 bases at J, with 17 bases between the two ends. The CDR3 DNA reads as TGTGCCAGCAGCTTAGAGGTAGGGCTAGTTGGGCAGCCCCAGCATTTT. This gives the protein CASSLEVGLVGQPQHF.

This clone appeared once. CDR3 sequence (DNA): TGTGCCAGCAGCTTGGATGAGGGATTCGGAAACACCATATATTTT. Amino acids: CASSLDEGFGNTIYF. This rearrangement joins TRBV5-6 to TRBJ1-3; D remains ambiguous. Trimming shortened V by 0 bases and J by 4 bases, and 11 bases separated the two germline ends. This CDR3 spans 15 amino acids. Per the germline V gene, CDR1 is SGHDT and CDR2 is YYEEEE.

This chain uses TRBV13 with TRBJ1-1, with a weak D call TRBD1 (6 bases). This CDR3 has 17 amino acids. Germline V gene lookup returns CDR1 PRHDT and CDR2 FYEKMQ (reference sequence). Deletions cut 3 bases from V and 0 bases from J, with 17 bases between. The CDR3 spells CASSFGGKGVLNTEAFF. CDR3 nucleotides: TGTGCCAGCAGCTTTGGGGGCAAGGGGGTTCTGAACACTGAAGCTTTCTTT.

The chain has TRBV7-6 and TRBJ2-2; D assignment may be TRBD1 or TRBD2 (5 bases each). The CDR3 sequence is 13 residues long. The germline CDR1 and CDR2 sequences are SGHVS and FNYEAQ. V lost 5 bases to trimming and J lost 7 bases, with 11 bases between them. CDR3 amino acids: CASSLLGVGELFF. In nucleotides, the CDR3 is TGTGCCAGCAGCCTCTTGGGGGTCGGGGAGCTGTTTTTT.

The rearrangement joins TRBV6-6 to TRBJ1-2, with D unresolved. Trimming pared 5 bases from V and 4 bases from J, leaving 17 bases between. This CDR3 comprises 15 residues. Germline values: CDR1 MNHNY, CDR2 SVGAGI (reference sequence). The DNA for the CDR3 is TGTGCCAGCAGTCCCTTCCGTACCGAGGGCTATGGCTACACCTTC. It encodes CASSPFRTEGYGYTF.

The chain couples TRBV6-5 to TRBJ1-2; 7 nucleotides match TRBD1. CDR3 length: 15 amino acids. Germline V gene data show CDR1 as MNHEY and CDR2 as SVGAGI. V lost 0 bases and J lost 6; bases outside the gene matches: 7. CDR3 DNA sequence: TGTGCCAGCAGTTACTCAAAGACAGGGCAGGATGGCTACACCTTC. Its protein is CASSYSKTGQDGYTF.

This rearrangement joins TRBV5-6 to TRBJ2-7; no firm D call. The germline V and J ends were trimmed by 1 base and 4 bases, with 12 bases remaining between them. The length of the CDR3 is 14 residues. Germline CDR1 and CDR2: SGHDT and YYEEEE. CDR3 DNA: TGTGCCAGCAGCTTGTATAGGGCCCGGTACGAGCAGTACTTC. It yields the protein CASSLYRARYEQYF.

The V call is TRBV7-8, the J call TRBJ2-7; 11 bases agree with TRBD2. After removal of 3 bases from V and 3 bases from J, the junction contained 10 bases not matched to a gene. Germline lookup yields CDR1 SGHVS and CDR2 FQNEAQ. The CDR3 totals 17 residues. CDR3 sequence: CASSFSHLAGGLYEQYF. The CDR3 nucleotides read TGTGCCAGCAGCTTTAGCCATCTAGCGGGGGGACTCTACGAGCAGTACTTC. Together with reference TRBV7-8 and TRBJ2-7, the CDR3 gives the full variable domain: GAGVSQSPRYKVAKRGQDVALRCDPISGHVSLFWYQQALGQGPEFLTYFQNEAQLDKSGLPSDRFFAERPEGSVSTLKIQRTQQEDSAVYLCASSFSHLAGGLYEQYFGPGTRLTVT.

The V and J genes are TRBV13 and TRBJ2-5, with 7 positions matching TRBD1. CDR1 and CDR2 from the germline V gene are PRHDT and FYEKMQ (reference sequence). With V trimmed by 5 bases and J by 2 bases, 5 bases remained unmatched. The CDR3 length is 14 residues. The chain's CDR3 is CASSPRDRQETQYF. The CDR3 nucleotides read TGTGCCAGCAGCCCCCGGGACAGACAAGAGACCCAGTACTTC.

The rearrangement links TRBV28 to TRBJ2-7, with a tentative D call TRBD1 (5 bases). Germline CDR1 MDHEN, CDR2 SYDVKM. This CDR3 contains 15 residues. The ends were cut back, 6 bases at V and 2 bases at J, with 17 bases in the middle. CDR3 amino acids: CASRRTLLETYEQYF. The CDR3 coding sequence is TGTGCCAGCAGGCGGACACTCTTGGAGACCTACGAGCAGTACTTC.

The chain is built from TRBV4-1 and TRBJ2-3; D gene unclear. V lost 0 bases to trimming and J lost 10 bases, with 5 bases between them. Germline V lookup: CDR1 MGHRA, CDR2 YSYEKL. This CDR3 comprises 11 residues. CDR3 in amino acids: CASSQDSAQYF. CDR3 in DNA: TGCGCCAGCAGCCAAGACTCGGCGCAGTATTTT.

The chain carries TRBV4-3 and TRBJ1-1; weak D call: TRBD1 (5 bases). The germline gives CDR1 LGHNA, CDR2 YSLEER. Trimming cost V 0 bases and J 6 bases, with 14 bases left between them. This CDR3 is 15 amino acids long. The CDR3 here is CASSQDPLGPAEAFF. The DNA for the CDR3 is TGCGCCAGCAGCCAAGATCCTCTGGGACCGGCTGAAGCTTTCTTT.

The rearrangement uses TRBV7-6 and TRBJ2-1, with 9 positions matching TRBD2. Per germline, CDR1 SGHVS and CDR2 FNYEAQ. The CDR3 runs 15 residues. J gave up 6 bases and V 0 bases, and 3 bases lay outside the gene matches. The CDR3 region has the DNA TGTGCCAGCAGCTTAGCGATAGCGGGGGCCAATGAGCAGTTCTTC. Residues: CASSLAIAGANEQFF.

The genes are TRBV9 and TRBJ2-3, with a tentative D call TRBD1 (7 bases). V was pared by 7 bases and J by 1 base, with 13 bases between. This CDR3 has 14 residues. Germline CDR1 reads SGDLS; CDR2 reads YYNGEE. The CDR3 DNA reads as TGTGCCAGCCAGGGGGGACTTCGCACAGATACGCAGTATTTT. Translation: CASQGGLRTDTQYF.